The 29 T cell receptor beta chains below were found in one sample sequenced in a study of T cell responses to AZD1222 COVID-19 vaccine. Measured with immunoSEQ multiplex PCR; TCRdb has only the in-frame clones, and not every one. The repertoire consists of 95,000 to 150,000 clones, with 85% to 95% occurring once and the leading ten covering less than 6%. Sequencing used peripheral blood, obtained 28 days after the second AZD1222 dose. The receptor set was obtained from an adult who received the AZD1222 COVID-19 vaccine.

This chain joins TRBV7-2 and TRBJ2-1, with D tentatively TRBD2 (5 bases). Germline V gives CDR1 SGHTA, CDR2 FQGNSA. The CDR3 spans 14 residues. Trimming took off 6 bases at V and 4 bases at J, with 13 bases between the two ends. CDR3 loop: CASRTGRAYNEQFF. CDR3 in DNA: TGTGCCAGCAGGACGGGAAGGGCTTACAATGAGCAGTTCTTC.

This chain connects TRBV6-2 or TRBV6-3 to TRBJ2-6; D unresolved. This CDR3 spans 17 amino acids. CDR1 MNHEY and CDR2 SVGEGT come from the germline V gene. The ends were cut back, 2 bases at V and 0 bases at J, with 11 bases in the middle. Written as DNA, the CDR3 is TGTGCCAGCAGTTACCACATAGTAAACTCTGGGGCCAACGTCCTGACTTTC. As protein: CASSYHIVNSGANVLTF.

The chain is built from TRBV7-9 and TRBJ1-1; D perhaps matches TRBD1 (6 bases). Germline V lookup: CDR1 SEHNR, CDR2 FQNEAQ (reference sequence). V was cut by 1 base and J by 5 bases, with 14 bases left in between. This CDR3 region has 15 residues. CDR3 residues: CASSLGPFRGTEAFF. CDR3 nucleotides: TGTGCCAGCAGCTTAGGCCCATTCAGGGGTACTGAAGCTTTCTTT. The full variable domain, its missing parts supplied by reference TRBV7-9 and TRBJ1-1, is DTGVSQNPRHKITKRGQNVTFRCDPISEHNRLYWYRQTLGQGPEFLTYFQNEAQLEKSRLLSDRFSAERPKGSFSTLEIQRTEQGDSAMYLCASSLGPFRGTEAFFGQGTRLTVV.

J is TRBJ2-7 and V is TRBV27, with 11 bases that match TRBD2. Germline V CDR1 and CDR2: MNHEY, SMNVEV (reference sequence). The length of the CDR3 is 16 residues. V lost 6 bases, J lost 2 bases, and 9 bases stayed unmatched. CDR3 DNA sequence: TGTGCCAGCAGCCGAGACCTAGCGGGAGGTACCTACGAGCAGTACTTC. This gives the protein CASSRDLAGGTYEQYF.

The J gene is TRBJ2-5, the V gene TRBV9, with D perhaps matching TRBD2 (5 bases). V dropped 3 bases and J dropped 5 bases, with 14 bases sitting between them. Germline V CDR1 and CDR2: SGDLS, YYNGEE. This CDR3 has 14 amino acids. This CDR3 is CASSEDLAVETQYF. The CDR3 DNA sequence: TGTGCCAGCAGCGAGGACTTAGCCGTGGAGACCCAGTACTTC.

The CDR3 sequence is CASSLRLAGEGTQYF. DNA for the CDR3: TGTGCCAGCAGCCTTCGACTAGCGGGAGAGGGGACCCAGTACTTC. The chain employs TRBV7-2 and TRBJ2-5; 12 positions match TRBD2. With 5 bases clipped from V and 7 bases from J, the junction kept 8 bases outside the gene matches. The CDR3 has 15 amino acids. Germline-derived CDR1 and CDR2 are SGHTA and FQGNSA.

V usage is TRBV6-5 and J usage is TRBJ2-3; 8 nucleotides line up with TRBD1. CDR3 length equals 15 residues. The germline V gene has CDR1 MNHEY and CDR2 SVGAGI. After removal of 5 bases from V and 0 bases from J, the junction contained 4 bases not matched to a gene. CDR3 sequence (DNA): TGTGCCAGCAGTATGACAGGGGCTAGCACAGATACGCAGTATTTT. It translates to CASSMTGASTDTQYF.

The chain employs TRBV7-2 and TRBJ2-3; D is unclear. Trimming removed 4 bases at V and 5 bases at J, with 10 bases between. The CDR3 spans 13 residues. Germline V gives CDR1 SGHTA, CDR2 FQGNSA. CDR3 loop: CASSSNLLDTQYF. The CDR3 nucleotides read TGTGCCAGCAGCTCGAATCTTTTAGATACGCAGTATTTT.

The V gene is TRBV2, the J gene TRBJ1-2; possible D gene TRBD1, 5 bases. Per germline, CDR1 SNHLY and CDR2 FYNNEI. V lost 3 bases, J lost 0 bases, and 14 bases lay in between. This CDR3 comprises 16 residues. The CDR3 DNA follows: TGTGCCAGCAGTGACCCCGGGACCTACTCTAACTATGGCTACACCTTC. Its translation: CASSDPGTYSNYGYTF.

The chain carries TRBV2 and TRBJ2-3, with D tentatively TRBD1 (5 bases). CDR3 length: 12 amino acids. Germline CDR1 SNHLY, CDR2 FYNNEI. The V gene lost 5 bases and the J gene lost 3 bases, with 6 bases spanning the gap. The CDR3 DNA follows: TGTGCCAGCAGTAGGACAACAGATACGCAGTATTTT. Translated, it gives CASSRTTDTQYF.

V and J are TRBV5-6 and TRBJ1-6, with a tentative D call TRBD1 (6 bases). Germline CDR1 and CDR2: SGHDT and YYEEEE. The CDR3 extends over 14 amino acids. V was clipped by 4 bases and J by 7 bases, with 12 bases between them. CDR3 loop: CASSRGGRNSPLHF. The CDR3 DNA is TGTGCCAGCAGCCGGGGGGGGCGAAATTCACCCCTCCACTTT.

The chain joins TRBV7-6 to TRBJ2-2, with 7 bases fitting TRBD1. The CDR3 is 15 amino acids. V trimming: 5 bases; J trimming: 3 bases; junction bases outside the gene matches: 6. Germline CDR1 and CDR2: SGHVS and FNYEAQ. The CDR3 sequence: CASSPQTGHTGELFF. The DNA of the CDR3 is TGTGCCAGCAGCCCCCAGACAGGGCACACCGGGGAGCTGTTTTTT.

This chain joins TRBV5-1 and TRBJ2-7; weak D call: TRBD1 (6 bases). V lost 5 bases and J 2 bases, leaving 14 bases between the germline ends. CDR1 and CDR2 (germline): SGHRS, YFSETQ. The CDR3 is 14 residues long. The CDR3 region is CASRQGPETYEQYF. The CDR3 region has the DNA TGCGCCAGCAGACAGGGACCCGAGACCTACGAGCAGTACTTC.

V is TRBV4-2 and J is TRBJ1-2; 7 bases align to TRBD1. With V trimmed by 2 bases and J by 6 bases, 3 bases remained unmatched. The CDR3 loop spans 13 amino acids. Germline V lookup: CDR1 LGHNA, CDR2 YNFKEQ. The CDR3 DNA is TGTGCCAGCAGCCAACCTGGGACAGATGGCTACACCTTC. Protein sequence: CASSQPGTDGYTF.

The J gene is TRBJ1-2, the V gene TRBV2; D is undetermined. Germline assignment: CDR1 SNHLY and CDR2 FYNNEI. V dropped 4 bases and J dropped 0 bases, with 12 bases sitting between them. This CDR3 contains 15 residues. The CDR3 bases are TGTGCCAGCAGTGGGCACAGTCGAGCTAACTATGGCTACACCTTC. Amino acid sequence: CASSGHSRANYGYTF.

The chain carries TRBV12-3 or TRBV12-4 and TRBJ1-1, with D possibly matching TRBD1 (5 bases). CDR3 length: 13 residues. The V gene lost 3 bases and the J gene lost 7 bases, with 12 bases spanning the gap. The CDR3 is CASSLSIGGEAFF. In nucleotides, the CDR3 is TGTGCCAGCAGTTTGAGTATCGGGGGTGAAGCTTTCTTT.

This rearrangement joins TRBV6-6 to TRBJ2-3; D unclear. The CDR3 has 14 amino acids. Trimming pared 1 base from V and 2 bases from J, leaving 7 bases between. Germline CDR1 reads MNHNY; CDR2 reads SVGAGI (reference sequence). CDR3 amino acids: CASSYFHSTDTQYF. The CDR3, as DNA: TGTGCCAGCAGTTACTTTCACTCCACAGATACGCAGTATTTT.

The V and J genes are TRBV29-1 and TRBJ1-1; 7 nucleotides agree with TRBD1. CDR3 length: 13 amino acids. Trimming cost V 6 bases and J 3 bases; bases outside gene matches: 7. The germline gives CDR1 SQVTM, CDR2 ANQGSEA. As DNA, the CDR3 is TGCAGCGTATCGACAGGGACGGACACTGAAGCTTTCTTT. Protein sequence: CSVSTGTDTEAFF.

The rearrangement uses TRBV5-8 and TRBJ1-2; no reliable D call. Germline loops: CDR1 SGHTS, CDR2 YDEGEE. Trimming cost V 3 bases and J 7 bases, with 13 bases left between them. The CDR3 runs 13 residues. DNA for the CDR3: TGTGCCAGCAGCTCCGACCCCGCGGTTGGCTACACCTTC. Translation: CASSSDPAVGYTF.

This sequence joins TRBV21-1 and TRBJ1-1; the tabulated D call, TRBD1, remains unverified against the DNA. TRBV21-1 is marked as a pseudogene. The CDR3 sequence is 15 residues long. DNA for the CDR3: TGTGCCAGCAGAGACCACCGAACAGGAACCAATGAAGCTTTCTTT. This encodes CASRDHRTGTNEAFF.

The chain is built from TRBV10-1 and TRBJ2-7; D is undetermined. The CDR3 runs to 15 residues. Germline-derived CDR1 and CDR2 are WNHNN and SYGVQD (reference sequence). V lost 2 bases, J lost 1 base, and 12 bases lay in between. CDR3 amino acids: CASSEGVPPSYEQYF. The CDR3 nucleotides are TGCGCCAGCAGTGAGGGAGTCCCTCCATCCTACGAGCAGTACTTC.

The sample holds one count of this clone. This sequence joins TRBV30 and TRBJ1-1; D not resolved. Looked up from germline, CDR1 is GTSNPN and CDR2 is SVGIG (reference sequence). Trimming took off 5 bases at V and 5 bases at J, with 12 bases between the two ends. There are 12 residues in the CDR3. The CDR3 region is CAWAGRGTEAFF. The CDR3 bases are TGTGCCTGGGCAGGACGAGGGACTGAAGCTTTCTTT.

V and J are TRBV6-1 and TRBJ1-1; D possibly corresponds to TRBD1 (5 bases). The CDR3 totals 11 residues. CDR1 MNHNS and CDR2 SASEGT come from the germline V gene. V dropped 5 bases and J dropped 8 bases, with 9 bases sitting between them. CDR3 nucleotides: TGTGCCAGCAGTACCGGGACGGAAGCTTTCTTT. The encoded protein is CASSTGTEAFF.

The V call is TRBV21-1, the J call TRBJ2-7; the DNA was not compared with TRBD2, the D call given in the table. TRBV21-1 is a listed pseudogene. This CDR3 has 17 amino acids. CDR3 DNA: TGTGCCAGCAGCGACGGTAGCGGGAGGGTTCTTTCCTACGAGCAGTACTTC. Residues: CASSDGSGRVLSYEQYF.

This rearrangement joins TRBV20-1 to TRBJ2-1; D gene unclear. The CDR3 extends over 11 amino acids. The V end lost 5 bases, the J end lost 6 bases, and 8 bases lay between the germline ends. Germline values: CDR1 DFQATT, CDR2 SNEGSKA (reference sequence). Written as DNA, the CDR3 is TGCAGTGCTCTTGGCCCCAATGAGCAGTTCTTC. This encodes CSALGPNEQFF.

The chain has TRBV12-5 and TRBJ2-3, with 8 bases identical to TRBD2. The CDR3 is 15 residues long. V lost 7 bases, J lost 0 bases, and 6 bases stayed unmatched. Germline V gene lookup returns CDR1 LGHNT and CDR2 FRNRAP. The CDR3: CASAVAGSSTDTQYF. CDR3 bases: TGTGCTAGTGCCGTAGCGGGGTCTAGCACAGATACGCAGTATTTT.

V gene TRBV2 combines with J gene TRBJ2-3; no definite D call. The CDR3 has 13 residues. CDR1 and CDR2 from the germline V gene are SNHLY and FYNNEI. V was clipped by 3 bases and J by 2 bases, with 6 bases between them. The CDR3 loop reads CASSEVFTDTQYF. The CDR3 DNA is TGTGCCAGCAGTGAGGTGTTCACAGATACGCAGTATTTT.

Here the CDR3 reads CASSLVQGGILYEQYF. The CDR3 DNA reads TGCGCCAGCAGCTTGGTTCAGGGCGGGATCCTCTACGAGCAGTACTTC. The V and J genes are TRBV5-1 and TRBJ2-7; tentative D call: TRBD2 (6 bases). The CDR3 spans 16 residues. The germline V and J ends were trimmed by 0 bases and 3 bases, with 16 bases remaining between them. Germline CDR1 reads SGHRS; CDR2 reads YFSETQ.

The genes are TRBV4-3 and TRBJ1-1, with D perhaps matching TRBD1 (5 bases). Germline V gives CDR1 LGHNA, CDR2 YSLEER. Trimming left V 3 bases short and J 0 bases short, with 14 bases between. The CDR3 is made up of 16 amino acids. CDR3 sequence: CASSQGDGRMNTEAFF. CDR3 DNA sequence: TGCGCCAGCAGCCAGGGGGACGGCCGCATGAACACTGAAGCTTTCTTT.